Listed below are T cell receptor beta chains from one sample, sequenced in a study of blood T cell repertoires in COVID-19. Libraries were prepared by immunoSEQ multiplex PCR; TCRdb keeps only in-frame clonotypes and omits some of them. Counted here are over 65,000 clones, around 86% occurring once; the ten biggest clones make up more than 8%. The sample was peripheral blood. The source is a man aged 25 to 40 with acute or convalescent COVID-19. Each CDR3 is given with its conserved first and last residue. The D gene is left open where the match is weak. Not every row has a clone size; where given, it reads once, few, many or a size class.

abundance,j_gene,v_gene,d_gene,CDR3aa,CDR3nt
-,TRBJ2-1,TRBV11-3,-,CASSREGVSYNEQFF,TGTGCCAGCAGCAGGGAGGGGGTCTCTTACAATGAGCAGTTCTTC
-,TRBJ1-1,TRBV28,TRBD1,CASRSGTGGPNTEAFF,TGTGCCAGCAGATCCGGGACAGGGGGCCCGAACACTGAAGCTTTCTTT
-,TRBJ2-5,TRBV5-4,-,CASSFLYFGGGETQYF,TGTGCCAGCAGCTTTTTATATTTCGGGGGAGGCGAGACCCAGTACTTC
-,TRBJ2-7,TRBV25-1,-,CASSAGGVGYEQYF,TGTGCCAGCAGTGCGGGGGGCGTAGGGTACGAGCAGTACTTC
-,TRBJ2-1,TRBV4-1,TRBD2,CASSGTSTYNEQFF,TGCGCCAGCAGCGGGACTAGCACGTACAATGAGCAGTTCTTC
-,TRBJ1-3,TRBV28,-,CASSSTLGGSSGNTIYF,TGTGCCAGCAGTTCCACCCTCGGAGGCAGCTCTGGAAACACCATATATTTT
-,TRBJ1-6,TRBV30,TRBD1,CAWSRDREFRLSNSPLHF,TGTGCCTGGAGCCGGGACAGGGAATTTCGGCTATCTAATTCACCCCTCCACTTT
-,TRBJ1-3,TRBV7-2,-,CASSSPGSSGNTIYF,TGTGCCAGCAGCTCACCAGGGTCCTCTGGAAACACCATATATTTT
-,TRBJ1-2,TRBV10-2,-,CASSATGNYGYTF,TGCGCCAGCAGTGCCACAGGGAACTATGGCTACACCTTC
-,TRBJ1-2,TRBV2,-,CASREDSYGYTF,TGTGCCAGCAGGGAGGACAGCTATGGCTACACCTTC
-,TRBJ2-1,TRBV9,-,CASSDAKTGNEQFF,TGTGCCAGCAGCGACGCTAAAACAGGCAATGAGCAGTTCTTC
-,TRBJ1-2,TRBV13,TRBD1,CASSLGGGSYTF,TGTGCCAGCAGCTTAGGAGGGGGCAGCTACACCTTC
-,TRBJ1-2,TRBV5-4,-,CASSFPRGANYGYTF,TGTGCCAGCAGCTTCCCGCGGGGTGCTAACTATGGCTACACCTTC
-,TRBJ2-1,TRBV10-3,TRBD2,CATDPSGSSNNEQFF,TGTGCCACAGACCCTAGCGGGAGCTCAAACAATGAGCAGTTCTTC
-,TRBJ2-3,TRBV11-1,-,CASGSGNTDTQYF,TGTGCCAGCGGGAGCGGAAACACAGATACGCAGTATTTT
-,TRBJ1-1,TRBV28,-,CASSWRNTEAFF,TGTGCCAGCAGTTGGAGAAACACTGAAGCTTTCTTT
-,TRBJ2-1,TRBV10-3,TRBD1,CAISTTGSNEQFF,TGTGCCATCAGTACGACAGGGAGCAATGAGCAGTTCTTC
few,TRBJ1-5,TRBV4-2,-,CASSQADSVEPQHF,TGTGCCAGCAGCCAAGCAGACAGTGTTGAGCCCCAGCATTTT
-,TRBJ1-2,TRBV19,-,CASKQGAYGYTF,TGTGCCAGCAAACAGGGTGCCTATGGCTACACCTTC
-,TRBJ2-2,TRBV14,TRBD2,CASSQGSGRNTGELFF,TGTGCCAGCAGCCAAGGGAGCGGGAGGAACACCGGGGAGCTGTTTTTT
-,TRBJ2-7,TRBV10-2,-,CASRAGGYEQYF,TGCGCCAGCAGAGCGGGCGGCTACGAGCAGTACTTC
-,TRBJ2-1,TRBV5-1,-,CASSLVRDEQFF,TGCGCCAGCAGCTTGGTACGGGATGAGCAGTTCTTC
-,TRBJ1-1,TRBV3-1/TRBV3-2,-,CASSPRGNTEAFF,TGTGCCAGCAGCCCCCGGGGGAACACTGAAGCTTTCTTT
-,TRBJ1-3,TRBV5-1,TRBD1,CASSLGQGSSGNTIYF,TGCGCCAGCAGCTTAGGACAGGGATCCTCTGGAAACACCATATATTTT
-,TRBJ1-3,TRBV4-1,-,CASSQDWPTARPGNTIYF,TGCGCCAGCAGCCAAGATTGGCCCACCGCGAGGCCTGGAAACACCATATATTTT
once,TRBJ2-7,TRBV19,-,CASSAGRGNEQYF,TGTGCCAGTAGTGCCGGCAGGGGCAACGAGCAGTACTTC
once,TRBJ2-7,TRBV27,TRBD2,CASSPLLAGGDEQYF,TGTGCCAGCAGTCCATTATTAGCGGGAGGGGACGAGCAGTACTTC
-,TRBJ1-1,TRBV7-3,-,CASSLQMNTEAFF,TGTGCCAGCAGCTTACAGATGAACACTGAAGCTTTCTTT
-,TRBJ2-4,TRBV7-9,-,CASSSRDDKNIQYF,TGTGCCAGCAGCTCCCGCGATGACAAAAACATTCAGTACTTC
-,TRBJ1-2,TRBV29-1,TRBD1,CSVNSAWDRDGYTF,TGCAGCGTTAATTCAGCCTGGGACAGGGACGGCTACACCTTC
-,TRBJ2-1,TRBV2,-,CASSALASNEQFF,TGTGCCAGCAGCGCTCTAGCATCAAATGAGCAGTTCTTC
-,TRBJ2-1,TRBV6-2/TRBV6-3,-,CASSYPLEGKNEQFF,TGTGCCAGCAGTTACCCCCTAGAGGGTAAGAATGAGCAGTTCTTC
-,TRBJ2-6,TRBV7-8,-,CASSSGLTSGANVLTF,TGTGCCAGCAGCTCCGGACTTACCTCTGGGGCCAACGTCCTGACTTTC
few,TRBJ1-1,TRBV5-8,-,CASSLNRAEAFF,TGTGCCAGCAGCCTAAACAGGGCTGAAGCTTTCTTT
-,TRBJ1-2,TRBV6-6,-,CASSSDGGYGYTF,TGTGCCAGCAGCAGCGACGGAGGTTATGGCTACACCTTC
-,TRBJ2-4,TRBV3-1/TRBV3-2,-,CASSQDQSGIAKNIQYF,TGTGCCAGCAGCCAAGATCAATCAGGAATAGCCAAAAACATTCAGTACTTC
-,TRBJ2-1,TRBV13,-,CASSFQQGVNNEQFF,TGTGCCAGCAGCTTTCAACAGGGTGTTAACAATGAGCAGTTCTTC
once,TRBJ1-4,TRBV6-5,-,CASSPGWRDEKLFF,TGTGCCAGCAGTCCTGGGTGGAGGGATGAAAAACTGTTTTTT
-,TRBJ2-3,TRBV7-4,-,CASSLEWGSGFTDTQYF,TGTGCCAGCAGCTTAGAATGGGGAAGCGGGTTCACAGATACGCAGTATTTT
-,TRBJ2-5,TRBV24-1,TRBD1,CATRETGTAKTQYF,TGTGCCACCAGGGAGACCGGGACAGCAAAGACCCAGTACTTC
-,TRBJ1-2,TRBV19,-,CASSTPQLRGKEGYTF,TGTGCCAGTAGTACCCCCCAGTTGCGGGGCAAGGAGGGCTACACCTTC
-,TRBJ2-5,TRBV10-3,-,CALRVWGGEQETQYF,TGTGCCTTACGGGTGTGGGGGGGCGAGCAAGAGACCCAGTACTTC